The next 19 T cell receptor beta chains were all read from a single sample in a study of control samples from healthy donors and cancer patients. Here immunoSEQ multiplex PCR was the method, and the copy in TCRdb shows in-frame clones only, minus some. The sample records 350,000 to 450,000 clones, 80% to 95% being singletons. The sample was PBMCs. The receptors here all came from a man aged 35 to 55 with head and neck cancer.

As to this clone: The sample contains more than one DNA sequence encoding this CDR3. The V call is TRBV27, the J call TRBJ2-7; 16 nucleotides match TRBD2. The CDR3 is made up of 15 amino acids. The germline V gene has CDR1 MNHEY and CDR2 SMNVEV (reference sequence). Trimming at V came to 2 bases and at J to 5 bases, leaving 0 bases not matched to a gene. The CDR3 nucleotides are TGTGCCAGCAGTTTAGGGACTAGCGGGAGGGACGAGCAGTACTTC. It translates to CASSLGTSGRDEQYF.

This chain uses TRBV15 with TRBJ2-7; maybe TRBD2 (6 bases). Germline V CDR1 and CDR2: LNHNV, YYDKDF (reference sequence). The V end was cut by 0 bases, the J end by 6 bases, with 24 bases between. The CDR3 is 18 amino acids. The CDR3 loop reads CATSRDAGPNLGEGEQYF. The CDR3 DNA follows: TGTGCCACCAGCAGAGATGCGGGACCGAACCTCGGTGAGGGCGAGCAGTACTTC.

The chain employs TRBV18 and TRBJ1-5, with a tentative D call TRBD1 (5 bases). This CDR3 has 18 residues. The germline gives CDR1 KGHSH, CDR2 LQKENI. Deletions cut 6 bases from V and 2 bases from J, with 23 bases between. CDR3 DNA sequence: TGTGCCAGCTCCCTGACGCAGGGATCTCTAGTTGGCAATCAGCCCCAGCATTTT. As protein: CASSLTQGSLVGNQPQHF.

The chain has TRBV19 and TRBJ2-2; D not certain. Germline V lookup: CDR1 LNHDA, CDR2 SQIVND (reference sequence). V dropped 0 bases and J dropped 5 bases, with 7 bases sitting between them. The CDR3 contains 14 residues. In nucleotides, the CDR3 is TGTGCCAGTAGTATAGAGGGGTATACCGGGGAGCTGTTTTTT. The encoded protein is CASSIEGYTGELFF.

J is TRBJ1-6 and V is TRBV11-1; D may be TRBD1 (6 bases). Germline CDR1 SGHAT, CDR2 FQDESV (reference sequence). The V gene lost 2 bases and the J gene lost 10 bases, with 15 bases spanning the gap. This CDR3 has 15 amino acids. The CDR3 DNA is TGTGCCAGCAGCTTAATTACAGGGAGCGGATCACCCCTCCACTTT. Residues: CASSLITGSGSPLHF.

Details on this clone: The sample contains more than one DNA sequence encoding this CDR3. The chain has TRBV18 and TRBJ2-5; D call uncertain. V was pared by 2 bases and J by 3 bases, with 7 bases between. Germline-derived CDR1 and CDR2 are KGHSH and LQKENI. The CDR3 extends over 13 amino acids. The CDR3 DNA reads as TGTGCCAGCTCACCAAGTCCAGAAGAGACCCAGTACTTC. Protein: CASSPSPEETQYF.

The gene calls are TRBV29-1 and TRBJ1-1; D unclear. This CDR3 spans 13 amino acids. Trimming removed 3 bases at V and 0 bases at J, with 8 bases between. The V gene's germline CDR1 is SQVTM and CDR2 ANQGSEA. CDR3 loop: CSVERRLNTEAFF. For the CDR3, the DNA is TGCAGCGTTGAGAGGCGGCTGAACACTGAAGCTTTCTTT. The full variable domain, completed using reference TRBV29-1 and TRBJ1-1, is SAVISQKPSRDICQRGTSLTIQCQVDSQVTMMFWYRQQPGQSLTLIATANQGSEATYESGFVIDKFPISRPNLTFSTLTVSNMSPEDSSIYLCSVERRLNTEAFFGQGTRLTVV.

This chain uses TRBV7-3 with TRBJ2-2, with 10 bases fitting TRBD2. Germline CDR1 SGHTA, CDR2 FQGTGA. The CDR3 has 16 amino acids. J was trimmed by 4 bases and V by 5 bases; bases with no gene match: 7. The CDR3 region has the DNA TGTGCCAGCAGCCCCAGGCTAGCGGGGGTCACCGGGGAGCTGTTTTTT. This encodes CASSPRLAGVTGELFF.

CDR3 loop: CASSRDRSTEAFF. The CDR3 DNA is TGTGCCAGCAGCCGGGACAGGAGCACTGAAGCTTTCTTT. The gene calls are TRBV5-6 and TRBJ1-1; 8 nucleotides match TRBD1. Germline V CDR1 and CDR2: SGHDT, YYEEEE. V shed 4 bases and J 4 bases; nucleotides not matched to a gene: 3. The CDR3 runs 13 residues. Full variable domain (outside the CDR3, taken from reference TRBV5-6 and TRBJ1-1): DAGVTQSPTHLIKTRGQQVTLRCSPKSGHDTVSWYQQALGQGPQFIFQYYEEEERQRGNFPDRFSGHQFPNYSSELNVNALLLGDSALYLCASSRDRSTEAFFGQGTRLTVV.

This clone appeared a few times. J is TRBJ1-1 and V is TRBV5-4, with TRBD1 identical over 9 bases. The germline CDR1 and CDR2 sequences are SGHNT and YYREEE (reference sequence). The junction had 8 bases not matched to a gene; V was cut back by 1 base and J by 4 bases. This CDR3 has 16 residues. The CDR3 is CASSLLQGARGTEAFF. CDR3 nucleotide sequence: TGTGCCAGCAGCTTGTTACAGGGGGCGCGGGGCACTGAAGCTTTCTTT.

In its sample, this clone was seen a few times. The rearrangement links TRBV10-1 to TRBJ1-2; the D is unclear. This CDR3 is 14 amino acids long. V was shortened by 0 bases and J by 8 bases, with 13 bases between the two germline ends. The germline gives CDR1 WNHNN, CDR2 SYGVQD (reference sequence). The CDR3 DNA follows: TGCGCCAGCAGTGAGTCCCTCGACTTGGAAGGCTACACCTTC. Its protein product is CASSESLDLEGYTF.

The J gene is TRBJ2-3, the V gene TRBV10-2; D is tentatively TRBD1 or TRBD2 (6 bases each). This CDR3 comprises 15 residues. Trimming shortened V by 4 bases and J by 0 bases, and 11 bases separated the two germline ends. Germline CDR1 and CDR2: WSHSY and SAAADI. The CDR3, as DNA: TGCGCCAGCAGTGGAGGGGGGTTTAGCACAGATACGCAGTATTTT. This sequence encodes CASSGGGFSTDTQYF.

V gene TRBV25-1 combines with J gene TRBJ2-2; tentatively, D is TRBD2 (6 bases). Trimming took off 2 bases at V and 7 bases at J, with 11 bases between the two ends. This CDR3 region has 14 residues. Germline assignment: CDR1 MGHDK and CDR2 SYGVNS. The CDR3 sequence is CASSETGTGGELFF. CDR3 DNA sequence: TGTGCCAGCAGTGAAACGGGGACTGGCGGGGAGCTGTTTTTT.

In this sample, this clone turned up once. The genes are TRBV14 and TRBJ2-7, with a weak D call TRBD1 (5 bases). Germline-derived CDR1 and CDR2 are SGHDN and FVKESK. Trimming left V 4 bases short and J 2 bases short, with 21 bases between. CDR3 length equals 17 residues. CDR3 in amino acids: CASSRRQRRNRAYEQYF. The CDR3 DNA sequence: TGTGCCAGCAGCCGTCGACAGCGAAGGAACCGTGCCTACGAGCAGTACTTC.

In its sample, this clone was seen a few times. The genes are TRBV7-2 and TRBJ1-1; D remains unclear. The germline CDR1 and CDR2 sequences are SGHTA and FQGNSA. Trimming removed 5 bases from V and 1 base from J, with 17 bases in between. The CDR3 has 16 amino acids. The CDR3 sequence is CASSGQLGRGNTEAFF. CDR3 DNA sequence: TGTGCCAGCAGCGGCCAACTCGGACGGGGGAACACTGAAGCTTTCTTT. Based on the CDR3 plus reference TRBV7-2 and TRBJ1-1, the full variable domain is GAGVSQSPSNKVTEKGKDVELRCDPISGHTALYWYRQSLGQGLEFLIYFQGNSAPDKSGLPSDRFSAERTGGSVSTLTIQRTQQEDSAVYLCASSGQLGRGNTEAFFGQGTRLTVV.

This rearrangement joins TRBV19 to TRBJ2-7, with a tentative D call TRBD1 (5 bases). Germline V lookup: CDR1 LNHDA, CDR2 SQIVND (reference sequence). The CDR3 extends over 16 amino acids. V lost 6 bases and J 0 bases, leaving 18 bases between the germline ends. The chain's CDR3 is CASRFQGGVSSYEQYF. CDR3 coding DNA: TGTGCCAGTAGGTTCCAGGGTGGGGTGAGCTCCTACGAGCAGTACTTC.

V usage is TRBV19 and J usage is TRBJ2-6; no clear D gene. Germline CDR1 LNHDA, CDR2 SQIVND (reference sequence). The CDR3 covers 16 residues. V lost 4 bases to trimming and J lost 0 bases, with 10 bases between them. The CDR3 loop reads CASSNGDRSGANVLTF. The CDR3 DNA sequence: TGTGCCAGTAGTAACGGTGACCGCTCTGGGGCCAACGTCCTGACTTTC. The variable domain in full, completed from reference TRBV19 and TRBJ2-6, reads DGGITQSPKYLFRKEGQNVTLSCEQNLNHDAMYWYRQDPGQGLRLIYYSQIVNDFQKGDIAEGYSVSREKKESFPLTVTSAQKNPTAFYLCASSNGDRSGANVLTFGAGSRLTVL.

The gene calls are TRBV11-2 and TRBJ2-7, with unresolved D. CDR1 is SGHAT, CDR2 FQNNGV, per germline. The CDR3 loop spans 13 amino acids. The V gene lost 6 bases and the J gene lost 2 bases, with 11 bases spanning the gap. DNA of the CDR3: TGTGCCAGCAGTCCGGGTCCTCCCTACGAGCAGTACTTC. It codes for CASSPGPPYEQYF.

This clone turned up a few times. V gene TRBV9 combines with J gene TRBJ1-4; 7 positions agree with TRBD1. Trimming at V came to 4 bases and at J to 8 bases, leaving 8 bases not matched to a gene. The CDR3 extends over 14 amino acids. Germline V gene data show CDR1 as SGDLS and CDR2 as YYNGEE. CDR3 region: CASSQTGAGEKLFF. CDR3 nucleotides: TGTGCCAGCAGCCAAACAGGGGCAGGGGAAAAACTGTTTTTT. The full variable domain, in which reference TRBV9 and TRBJ1-4 provide the parts outside the CDR3, is DSGVTQTPKHLITATGQRVTLRCSPRSGDLSVYWYQQSLDQGLQFLIQYYNGEERAKGNILERFSAQQFPDLHSELNLSSLELGDSALYFCASSQTGAGEKLFFGSGTQLSVL.